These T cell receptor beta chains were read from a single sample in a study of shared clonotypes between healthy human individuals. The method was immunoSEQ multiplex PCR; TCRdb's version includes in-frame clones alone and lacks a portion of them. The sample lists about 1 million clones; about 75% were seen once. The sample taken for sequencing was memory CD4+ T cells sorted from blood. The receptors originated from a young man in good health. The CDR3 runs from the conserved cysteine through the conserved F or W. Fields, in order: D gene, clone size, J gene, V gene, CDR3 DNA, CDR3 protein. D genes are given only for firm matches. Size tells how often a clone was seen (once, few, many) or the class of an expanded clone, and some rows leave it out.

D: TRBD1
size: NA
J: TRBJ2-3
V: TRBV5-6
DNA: TGTGCCAGCAGCTTTACAGGGGCACGAAGCACAGATACGCAGTATTTT
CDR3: CASSFTGARSTDTQYF

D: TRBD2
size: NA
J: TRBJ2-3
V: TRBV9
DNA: TGTGCCAGCAGCCCACAAACTAGCGGGAGTACAGATACGCAGTATTTT
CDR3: CASSPQTSGSTDTQYF

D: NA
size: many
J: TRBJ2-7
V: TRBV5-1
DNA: TGCGCCAGCAGTTTTACCGGGTCCGAGGGCCACGAGCAGTACTTC
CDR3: CASSFTGSEGHEQYF

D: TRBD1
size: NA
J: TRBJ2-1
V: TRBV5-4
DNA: TGTGCCAGCAGCCTTCCGGGACAGAGCTCCTACAATGAGCAGTTCTTC
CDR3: CASSLPGQSSYNEQFF

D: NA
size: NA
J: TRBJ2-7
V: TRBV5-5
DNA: TGTGCCAGCAGCTTGGGCACGACCTACGAGCAGTACTTC
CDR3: CASSLGTTYEQYF

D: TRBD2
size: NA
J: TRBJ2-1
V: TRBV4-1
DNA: TGCGCCAGCAGCCAAGATCCCACTAGCGGGGCATTCAATGAGCAGTTCTTC
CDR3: CASSQDPTSGAFNEQFF

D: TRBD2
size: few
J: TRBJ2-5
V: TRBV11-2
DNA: TGTGCCAGCAGCTTAAGCGGGGGGGCAGAGACCCAGTACTTC
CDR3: CASSLSGGAETQYF

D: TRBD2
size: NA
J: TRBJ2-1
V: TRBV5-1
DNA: TGCGCCAGCAGCTTGGGAGCGGGGGATGAGCAGTTCTTC
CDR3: CASSLGAGDEQFF

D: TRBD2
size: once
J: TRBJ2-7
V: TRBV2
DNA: TGTGCCAGCCGTAAGAGTGGCGGGAGAGAGCAGTACTTC
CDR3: CASRKSGGREQYF

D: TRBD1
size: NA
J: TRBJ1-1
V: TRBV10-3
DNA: TGTGCCATCAGTGACAGGGGGTCCAACACTGAAGCTTTCTTT
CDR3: CAISDRGSNTEAFF

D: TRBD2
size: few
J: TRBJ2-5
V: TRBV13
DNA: TGTGCCAGCAGCTTAGGACTAGCGGGAAAACAAGAGACCCAGTACTTC
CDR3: CASSLGLAGKQETQYF

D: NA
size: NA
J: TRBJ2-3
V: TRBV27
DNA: TGTGCCAGCAGTCCACCTTCTAGCACAGATACGCAGTATTTT
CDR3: CASSPPSSTDTQYF

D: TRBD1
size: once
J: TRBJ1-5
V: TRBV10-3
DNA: TGTGCCATCAGCGAAGGGACAGAAAGCAATCAGCCCCAGCATTTT
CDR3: CAISEGTESNQPQHF

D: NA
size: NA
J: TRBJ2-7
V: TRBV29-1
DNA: TGCAGCGGAATCCAATCCTACGAGCAGTACTTC
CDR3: CSGIQSYEQYF

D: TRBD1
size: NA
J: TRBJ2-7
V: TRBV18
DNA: TGTGCCAGCTCATCGGGACAGCAATACGAGCAGTACTTC
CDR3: CASSSGQQYEQYF

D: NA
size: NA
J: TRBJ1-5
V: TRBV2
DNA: TGTGCCAGCAGCATACAGGGATACACGGGAGGTCAGCCCCAGCATTTT
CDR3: CASSIQGYTGGQPQHF

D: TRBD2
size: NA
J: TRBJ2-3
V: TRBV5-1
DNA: TGCGCCAGCAGCGGCGGCGGGGGGGCCTCGGGCACAGATACGCAGTATTTT
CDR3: CASSGGGGASGTDTQYF

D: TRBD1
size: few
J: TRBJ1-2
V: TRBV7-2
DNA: TGTGCCAGCAGCCCAGGGACAGCCTATGGCTACACCTTC
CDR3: CASSPGTAYGYTF

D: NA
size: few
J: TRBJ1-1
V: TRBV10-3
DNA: TGTGCCATCAGTGAGTCGAGAGCAGGGGCAGCGAACACTGAAGCTTTCTTT
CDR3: CAISESRAGAANTEAFF

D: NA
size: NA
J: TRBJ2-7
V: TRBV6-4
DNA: TGTGCCAGAGAAGACAGGCCAGGCTACGAGCAGTACTTC
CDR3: CAREDRPGYEQYF

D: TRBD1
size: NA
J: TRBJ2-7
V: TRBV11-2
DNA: TGTGCCAGCAGCTTAGGGGGGACAGGGCACTACGAGCAGTACTTC
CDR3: CASSLGGTGHYEQYF

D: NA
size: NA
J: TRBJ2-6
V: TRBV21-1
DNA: TGTGCCAGCAGCAAAGTCTACTCTGGGGCCAACGTCCTGACTTTC
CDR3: CASSKVYSGANVLTF